This T cell receptor beta chain was recorded in a study of T cell changes during pregnancy in multiple sclerosis. The data were produced by immunoSEQ multiplex PCR, yet TCRdb's version contains in-frame clones alone and is incomplete. The profile shows about 61,000 clones, over 85% of them singletons. Germline CDR1 reads SGHRS; CDR2 reads YFSETQ. The length of the CDR3 is 13 residues. The V gene end was trimmed by 5 bases and the J gene end by 3 bases; junction bases not matched to a gene: 1. The V call is TRBV5-1, the J call TRBJ2-7; 11 nucleotides line up with TRBD1. The sample in question was CD8+ T cells from peripheral blood mononuclear cells, obtained in the third trimester of pregnancy. This clonotype was sampled from a female donor with multiple sclerosis, enrolled in a pregnancy study. The CDR3 DNA follows: TGCGCCAGCAGGGGGACAGGGGGCTACGAGCAGTACTTC. Its protein product is CASRGTGGYEQYF.